This T cell receptor beta chain was found in a study of neurological immune-mediated disorders (dated by TCRdb to between 2018 and 2020). For the study in its entirety: Using UMI-based sequencing, the study compared peripheral blood TCR-beta repertoires from patients with HTLV-I-associated myelopathy (HAM/TSP), patients with multiple sclerosis, and healthy controls. Alongside PBMC samples, the set of 106 TCR-beta libraries contained longitudinal samples, technical triplicates, and paired CD4+ and CD8+ T-cell subsets that had been sorted. The cohort was made up of 65 to 75 subjects, consisting of some 14 HAM/TSP patients, about 35 multiple sclerosis patients and 20 healthy controls.

cDNA was synthesized by template-switch 5'RACE using a primer carrying a 10-nucleotide random unique molecular identifier by which each TCR transcript was tagged. Every sequencing run covered 15-18 subjects and yielded more than 170 million TCR-beta sequences. Total RNA was extracted with the RNeasy kit. The KAPA Real-time Library Amplification kit was used to amplify TCR-beta VDJ regions with primers for the TCR constant region and the 5'RACE anchor. Sample indexes and Illumina adaptors were added in a first PCR, after which library yield was increased in a second PCR. The roughly 650 bp TCR product was size-selected on a 2% E-gel SizeSelection system after Ampure bead purification. Before pooling, library quality was checked on a Bioanalyzer, concentration was measured with Qubit, and libraries were quantified with the Kapa Library Quantification kit. An Illumina HiSeq 2500 was used to sequence the libraries paired-end at 2 x 150 bp. To increase sequence diversity, roughly 23-30% phiX was spiked into each library pool. The source study handled its data this way. Quality-filtered reads were processed with the UMI-based MiGEC pipeline, and over 85% of raw TCR sequences were removed by the MiGEC pipeline during error correction. IMGT germline references were used for alignment of VDJ genes, and clonotypes were defined by a unique CDR3 amino acid sequence together with V-J genes. Clonal expansion, Shannon diversity and CDR3 relatedness (CalcPairwiseDistances, ClusterSamples) were evaluated with VDJtools, and phylogenetic trees were built with CLCbio workbench. Clones with at least 8 unique UMIs were defined as expanded, with this threshold being based on coefficient-of-variation modelling across technical triplicates. Clones were called with MiXCR by TCRdb after fastp trimmed the public reads at Q25, and only in-frame beta chains were retained. Entries that share a CDR3 protein sequence are merged under the most common genes and DNA. TCRdb, not the authors, supplied the V and J calls. Counted in this sample were approximately 87,000 distinct CDR3 sequences; about 14% of them appeared once. The leading ten clones occupy more than 6% of the sample.

As concerns this clonotype: No cognate antigen has been identified for it. No quality values exist for individual bases; no much larger clone is one base distant.

Overall results and qualifications from the work: Expanded clones from different subjects shared no identical CDR3 amino acid sequences, which suggests that TCR-beta repertoires were private in all groups. The highest TCR clonal expansion was observed in HAM/TSP patients, whereas the lowest was observed in MS patients, even when compared with healthy controls.

The germline V gene gives CDR1 as SGHDN and CDR2 as FVKESK. The CDR3 goes from the cysteine to the phenylalanine over 17 residues. Just CDR3 DNA is preserved here, 51 bases in frame from base 1. V loses 1 base of germline sequence and J loses 6 bases, and the interval between the two ends is 20 bases. The healthy controls were volunteers from a blood bank in Maryland, USA. Unsorted PBMC libraries were generated from 2 million PBMCs stored in RNAlater at -80 °C until RNA extraction. Peripheral blood underwent Ficoll-Hypaque density gradient centrifugation to isolate PBMCs, which were then cryopreserved in liquid nitrogen.

What was sequenced was PBMCs. The V and J genes are TRBV14 and TRBJ2-3, with the D gene not clear enough to name. This clonotype was obtained from a woman aged 45-65 years in good health. The CDR3 region has the sequence CASSQGRRVFSSDTQYF. The sequence in DNA is TGTGCCAGCAGCCAAGGTCGTAGAGTGTTCAGTTCGGATACGCAGTATTTT.